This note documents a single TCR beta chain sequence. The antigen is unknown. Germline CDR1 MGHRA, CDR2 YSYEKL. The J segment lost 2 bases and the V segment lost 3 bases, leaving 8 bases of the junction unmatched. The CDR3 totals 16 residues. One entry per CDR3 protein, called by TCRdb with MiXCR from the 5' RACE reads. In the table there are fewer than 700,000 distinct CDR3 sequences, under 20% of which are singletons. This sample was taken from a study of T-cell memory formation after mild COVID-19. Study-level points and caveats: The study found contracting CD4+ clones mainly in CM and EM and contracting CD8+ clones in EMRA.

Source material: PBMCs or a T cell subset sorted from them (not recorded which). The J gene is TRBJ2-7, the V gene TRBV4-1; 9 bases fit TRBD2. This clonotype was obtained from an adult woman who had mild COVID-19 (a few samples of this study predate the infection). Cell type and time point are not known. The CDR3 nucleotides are TGCGCCAGCAGCCAGATGACTAGCGGCCATACCTACGAGCAGTACTTC. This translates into CASSQMTSGHTYEQYF.